The source of this TCR beta chain is a study of T cell responses to AZD1222 COVID-19 vaccine. Study as a whole: Researchers grouped second doses given at about 4 or about 12 weeks into one pool. Broader study findings: Repertoires were sampled only after the peak T cell response. A mostly white British donor set with more females was recruited, and clonal diversity was possibly underestimated. Increases in Spike-specific TCR breadth and depth were seen after two AZD1222 doses.

As regards this clone: Its antigen is currently unknown.

Assay: immunoSEQ multiplex PCR; the TCRdb copy retains only in-frame clones and omits some. The sample lists about 130,000 clones; 86% were seen once. The CDR3 contains 15 residues. Germline V gene sequence: CDR1 SEHNR, CDR2 FQNEAQ (reference sequence). The V gene lost 7 bases and the J gene lost 0 bases, with 10 bases spanning the gap. V usage is TRBV7-9 and J usage is TRBJ1-6; no firm D call. The clonotype comes from an adult in good health. The sequences come from peripheral blood, collected on day 0 of AZD1222 vaccination. Written as DNA, the CDR3 is TGTGCCAGCAATCCTGATAGCTCCTATAATTCACCCCTCCACTTT. Encoded protein: CASNPDSSYNSPLHF.